What follows are 23 T cell receptor beta chains derived from one specimen sequenced in a study of early T cells in non-severe SARS-CoV-2 infection. TCRdb fed the 5' RACE reads into MiXCR, producing one record per CDR3 protein. This table has some 71,000 distinct CDR3 sequences, 8.5% to 10% appearing once. Sequencing input: whole blood. The receptors shown here come from an adult who was a healthcare worker with PCR-confirmed SARS-CoV-2 infection or an uninfected control (not recorded which).

This clonotype occurred a few times. The V gene is TRBV7-2, the J gene TRBJ2-2; 7 bases agree with TRBD1. The germline V gene encodes CDR1 SGHTA and CDR2 FQGNSA. V was pared by 5 bases and J by 7 bases, with 10 bases of the junction left unmatched. The CDR3 contains 15 residues. For the CDR3, the DNA is TGTGCCAGCAGCCCAACAGGGGAAGCGTTCGGGGAGCTGTTTTTT. Encoded protein: CASSPTGEAFGELFF.

The V and J genes are TRBV20-1 and TRBJ2-1; 10 positions match TRBD2. The CDR3 has 16 residues. The ends lost 3 bases at V and 5 bases at J; junction bases unmatched: 10. Germline V gives CDR1 DFQATT, CDR2 SNEGSKA (reference sequence). DNA of the CDR3: TGCAGTGCTAGTAGTTCTAGCGGGAGACTGAACAATGAGCAGTTCTTC. Translating gives CSASSSSGRLNNEQFF.

This clonotype showed up many times. V gene TRBV7-6 combines with J gene TRBJ1-6, with a possible D match to TRBD1 (5 bases). This CDR3 has 15 residues. The ends were cut back, 5 bases at V and 8 bases at J, with 16 bases in the middle. Germline V CDR1 and CDR2: SGHVS, FNYEAQ. In DNA form, the CDR3 reads TGTGCCAGCAGCCAAGGAGGGGACGGGGATTCACCCCTCCACTTT. This gives the protein CASSQGGDGDSPLHF.

This clonotype has a handful of counts. The chain employs TRBV5-1 and TRBJ1-2; no clear D. Per germline, CDR1 SGHRS and CDR2 YFSETQ. V shed 0 bases and J shed 8 bases, with 8 bases lying between them. CDR3 length equals 12 residues. The DNA for the CDR3 is TGCGCCAGCAGCTTGGAAATGAGCGGCTACACCTTC. This codes for CASSLEMSGYTF.

This clonotype appeared many times. The rearrangement joins TRBV7-9 to TRBJ1-3; no clear D. This CDR3 is 14 amino acids long. Germline assignment: CDR1 SEHNR and CDR2 FQNEAQ (reference sequence). Trimming cost V 5 bases and J 0 bases, with 8 bases left between them. CDR3 protein: CASSTDSSGNTIYF. DNA of the CDR3: TGTGCCAGCAGCACCGATAGCTCTGGAAACACCATATATTTT. The full variable domain, its missing parts supplied by reference TRBV7-9 and TRBJ1-3, is DTGVSQNPRHKITKRGQNVTFRCDPISEHNRLYWYRQTLGQGPEFLTYFQNEAQLEKSRLLSDRFSAERPKGSFSTLEIQRTEQGDSAMYLCASSTDSSGNTIYFGEGSWLTVV.

In its sample, this clonotype was seen a few times. The rearrangement joins TRBV7-2 to TRBJ2-7, with TRBD2 matching 8 bases. The V gene's germline CDR1 is SGHTA and CDR2 FQGNSA. After removal of 5 bases from V and 6 bases from J, the junction contained 3 bases not matched to a gene. The CDR3 consists of 12 residues. CDR3 loop: CASSREGVEQYF. The CDR3, as DNA: TGTGCCAGCAGCCGGGAGGGGGTCGAGCAGTACTTC.

This clonotype was observed a handful of times. This chain links TRBV7-8 with TRBJ2-5, with 9 positions matching TRBD2. CDR1 is SGHVS, CDR2 FQNEAQ, per germline. Trimming cost V 5 bases and J 4 bases; bases outside gene matches: 14. The CDR3 length is 17 residues. The CDR3 here is CASSGLVAGGSRETQYF. The CDR3 coding sequence is TGTGCCAGCAGCGGTTTAGTGGCGGGAGGGTCTAGAGAGACCCAGTACTTC.

This clonotype was recorded a few times. The rearrangement links TRBV3-1 to TRBJ2-7; possible D gene TRBD2, 5 bases. The CDR3 sequence is 13 residues long. Germline CDR1 reads LGHDT; CDR2 reads YNNKEL (reference sequence). V was clipped by 1 base and J by 6 bases, with 10 bases between them. CDR3 sequence reads: CASSQGGGSEQYF. CDR3 in DNA: TGTGCCAGCAGCCAAGGCGGAGGATCCGAGCAGTACTTC.

The chain employs TRBV20-1 and TRBJ2-1; TRBD2 agrees at 9 bases. Germline assignment: CDR1 DFQATT and CDR2 SNEGSKA (reference sequence). The CDR3 has 13 residues. After removal of 6 bases from V and 14 bases from J, the junction contained 14 bases not matched to a gene. The CDR3 DNA is TGCAGTGCCCAACCTATCGCCCAGCGGGAGGAGTTCTTC. This codes for CSAQPIAQREEFF.

This clonotype showed up many times. The chain employs TRBV30 and TRBJ2-3; D unresolved. The V and J ends lost 4 bases and 4 bases respectively, with 15 bases between them. There are 14 residues in the CDR3. Germline values: CDR1 GTSNPN, CDR2 SVGIG (reference sequence). CDR3 DNA sequence: TGTGCCTGGACCCGCGGAAAGTATTCAGATACGCAGTATTTT. Its protein is CAWTRGKYSDTQYF. Full variable domain (rest looked up from reference TRBV30 and TRBJ2-3): SQTIHQWPATLVQPVGSPLSLECTVEGTSNPNLYWYRQAAGRGLQLLFYSVGIGQISSEVPQNLSASRPQDRQFILSSKKLLLSDSGFYLCAWTRGKYSDTQYFGPGTRLTVL.

The J gene is TRBJ2-7, the V gene TRBV3-1, with 7 positions matching TRBD1. Germline V gene lookup returns CDR1 LGHDT and CDR2 YNNKEL (reference sequence). V was pared by 1 base and J by 4 bases, with 22 bases of the junction left unmatched. CDR3 size: 20 residues. The CDR3, as DNA: TGTGCCAGCAGCCAAGTAAAGACGGTAAAAAAATTGACAGGGAAGTACGAGCAGTACTTC. Translating gives CASSQVKTVKKLTGKYEQYF.

V is TRBV29-1 and J is TRBJ2-3; D may correspond to TRBD1 or TRBD2 (5 bases each). Deletions cut 6 bases from V and 3 bases from J, with 16 bases between. In germline, CDR1 is SQVTM, CDR2 ANQGSEA. This CDR3 is 14 amino acids long. The CDR3 loop reads CSVTGTQRTDTQYF. The CDR3 nucleotides are TGCAGCGTCACCGGGACCCAACGGACAGATACGCAGTATTTT.

The chain is built from TRBV30 and TRBJ2-2, with a tentative D call TRBD2 (5 bases). Germline CDR1 GTSNPN, CDR2 SVGIG (reference sequence). The germline V and J ends were trimmed by 8 bases and 6 bases, with 16 bases remaining between them. CDR3 length: 13 amino acids. CDR3 nucleotides: TGTGCCGGCGGCCAGCGGAGTTCCGGGGAGCTGTTTTTT. It yields the protein CAGGQRSSGELFF.

In this sample, this clonotype turned up many times. The CDR3 sequence: CASSRSPGGLTEAFF. In DNA form, the CDR3 reads TGCGCCAGCAGCCGTAGCCCAGGGGGACTCACTGAAGCTTTCTTT. V gene TRBV5-1 combines with J gene TRBJ1-1, with TRBD1 identical over 7 bases. The CDR3 spans 15 residues. Germline V gene lookup returns CDR1 SGHRS and CDR2 YFSETQ. V shed 4 bases and J 4 bases; nucleotides not matched to a gene: 10.

The chain recombines TRBV10-2 with TRBJ2-7, with D uncertain. The CDR3 is made up of 12 amino acids. V was clipped by 0 bases and J by 6 bases, with 6 bases between them. Germline loops: CDR1 WSHSY, CDR2 SAAADI. The CDR3 loop reads CASSESGREQYF. CDR3 bases: TGCGCCAGCAGTGAGTCGGGTCGCGAGCAGTACTTC.

With regard to this clonotype: One end of the junction fails to match germline, which may point to a read error. V usage is TRBV2 and J usage is TRBJ2-4; no clear D gene. This CDR3 has 12 residues. CDR1 is SNHLY, CDR2 FYNNEI, per germline. The CDR3 region is CASSEAGNRANF. The CDR3 DNA reads as TGTGCCAGCAGTGAAGCGGGGAACAGAGCGAACTTC.

This clonotype has more than one count but fewer than ten. J is TRBJ2-1 and V is TRBV9, with 7 bases identical to TRBD2. The CDR3 runs 16 residues. CDR1 SGDLS and CDR2 YYNGEE come from the germline V gene. Losses at the gene ends were 4 bases for V and 0 bases for J; bases not matched to a gene: 7. The CDR3, as DNA: TGTGCCAGCAGCCCGAGGGACTACGGCTCCTACAATGAGCAGTTCTTC. It encodes CASSPRDYGSYNEQFF.

In its sample, this clonotype was seen many times. Here the CDR3 reads CASSVETSGRANEQFF. The DNA for the CDR3 is TGTGCCAGCAGCGTAGAGACTAGCGGGAGGGCCAATGAGCAGTTCTTC. This chain links TRBV9 with TRBJ2-1; 14 bases are shared with TRBD2. The V gene's germline CDR1 is SGDLS and CDR2 YYNGEE. The CDR3 consists of 16 residues. V lost 0 bases and J lost 6; bases outside the gene matches: 2.

At least ten counts were recorded for this clonotype. The chain combines TRBV25-1 with TRBJ1-6, with no clear D. Germline V gives CDR1 MGHDK, CDR2 SYGVNS. The CDR3 has 13 amino acids. The V gene lost 3 bases and the J gene lost 10 bases, with 10 bases spanning the gap. CDR3 sequence reads: CASSELGKSPLHF. The DNA for the CDR3 is TGTGCCAGCAGTGAGCTAGGGAAATCACCCCTCCACTTT.

This clonotype was seen at least ten times. The V call is TRBV6-5, the J call TRBJ1-6, with a tentative D call TRBD1 (5 bases). Trimming cost V 7 bases and J 7 bases, with 14 bases left between them. The CDR3 length is 14 residues. Germline loops: CDR1 MNHEY, CDR2 SVGAGI. The CDR3 sequence is CASTSGPTNSPLHF. In nucleotides, the CDR3 is TGTGCCAGCACCTCGGGGCCTACAAATTCACCCCTCCACTTT.

This clonotype was seen more than once but under ten times. The V gene is TRBV7-3, the J gene TRBJ2-2; 7 nucleotides align to TRBD2. This CDR3 is 14 amino acids long. Losses at the gene ends were 2 bases for V and 6 bases for J; bases not matched to a gene: 3. CDR1 and CDR2 (germline): SGHTA, FQGTGA. Written as DNA, the CDR3 is TGTGCCAGCAGCTTAGCGGGAGCGGCCGGGGAGCTGTTTTTT. Translated: CASSLAGAAGELFF.

The chain joins TRBV21-1 to TRBJ1-2; TRBD1, the D gene given by the table, was not confirmed from the DNA. TRBV21-1 is deemed a pseudogene. The CDR3 length is 14 residues. This chain's CDR3 is CASSKKTGNYGYTF. CDR3 DNA sequence: TGTGCCAGCAGCAAAAAGACAGGCAACTATGGCTACACCTTC.

This chain connects TRBV3-1 to TRBJ2-7, with TRBD2 as a possible D gene (5 bases). Germline CDR1 reads LGHDT; CDR2 reads YNNKEL (reference sequence). V was trimmed by 1 base and J by 0 bases, leaving 10 bases between them. There are 15 residues in the CDR3. CDR3: CASSQAPTTSYEQYF. Here the CDR3 DNA reads TGTGCCAGCAGCCAAGCCCCGACTACCTCCTACGAGCAGTACTTC.